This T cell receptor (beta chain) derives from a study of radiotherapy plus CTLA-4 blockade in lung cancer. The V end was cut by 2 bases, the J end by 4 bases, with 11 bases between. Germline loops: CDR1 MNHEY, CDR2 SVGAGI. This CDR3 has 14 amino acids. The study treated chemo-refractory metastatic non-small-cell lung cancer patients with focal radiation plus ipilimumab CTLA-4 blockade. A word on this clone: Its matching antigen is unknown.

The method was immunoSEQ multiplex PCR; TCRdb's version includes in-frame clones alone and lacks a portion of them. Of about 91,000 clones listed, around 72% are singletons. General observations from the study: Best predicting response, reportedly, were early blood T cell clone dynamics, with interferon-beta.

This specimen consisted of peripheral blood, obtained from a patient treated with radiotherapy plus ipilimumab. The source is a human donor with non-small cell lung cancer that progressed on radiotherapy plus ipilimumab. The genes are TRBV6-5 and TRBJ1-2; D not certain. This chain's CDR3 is CASSYNGRPYGYTF. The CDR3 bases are TGTGCCAGCAGTTACAACGGCAGGCCCTATGGCTACACCTTC.